One sample yielded the 8 T cell receptor beta chains listed below, sequenced in a study of blood T cell dynamics during melanoma immunotherapy (TCRdb year 2020). The protocol used for the library was the immunoSEQ multiplex PCR assay. TCRdb retrieved this table from immuneACCESS and kept in-frame rearrangements only. Not all clones are present; in checked studies, unresolved V genes account for under half, and no reason is known for the remainder. The sample data list about 19,000 clones, and around 90% of these were observed just once. Under 9% of the sample belongs to the ten largest clones. This sample's time point label indicates: week 3, after first cycle of checkpoint inhibitor. The sequenced sample was blood, obtained from a patient treated with checkpoint blockade. The receptors originated from a human donor with melanoma.

This clone was seen a few times. This chain links TRBV30 with TRBJ2-7; maybe TRBD2 (6 bases). Germline V gene data show CDR1 as GTSNPN and CDR2 as SVGIG (reference sequence). The V and J ends lost 3 bases and 4 bases respectively, with 19 bases between them. The CDR3 runs to 15 residues. CDR3 protein: CAWSTRGGAGYEQYF. Written as DNA, the CDR3 is TGTGCCTGGAGCACCCGCGGAGGGGCGGGGTACGAGCAGTACTTC. Variable domain in full (rest from reference TRBV30 and TRBJ2-7): SQTIHQWPATLVQPVGSPLSLECTVEGTSNPNLYWYRQAAGRGLQLLFYSVGIGQISSEVPQNLSASRPQDRQFILSSKKLLLSDSGFYLCAWSTRGGAGYEQYFGPGTRLTVT.

V and J are TRBV2 and TRBJ2-1, with a tentative D call TRBD1 (7 bases). The CDR3 contains 14 residues. Germline V lookup: CDR1 SNHLY, CDR2 FYNNEI. The ends were cut back, 7 bases at V and 8 bases at J, with 18 bases in the middle. The CDR3 bases are TGTGCCAGCACCTCCGGGACAGCTAGCGATGAGCAGTTCTTC. It yields the protein CASTSGTASDEQFF.

J is TRBJ2-1 and V is TRBV28; 9 nucleotides align to TRBD2. Germline V gene lookup returns CDR1 MDHEN and CDR2 SYDVKM. This CDR3 is 16 amino acids long. The V gene end was trimmed by 4 bases and the J gene end by 7 bases; junction bases not matched to a gene: 11. CDR3 protein: CASSSHLAGAVNEQFF. CDR3 DNA sequence: TGTGCCAGCAGTTCCCATTTAGCGGGAGCTGTGAATGAGCAGTTCTTC.

Here the CDR3 DNA reads TGTGCCAGTAGTATCGGACTAGCGGAATCCTACGAGCAGTACTTC. It is translated as CASSIGLAESYEQYF. This chain links TRBV19 with TRBJ2-7; TRBD2 matches at 10 bases. Germline assignment: CDR1 LNHDA and CDR2 SQIVND (reference sequence). The CDR3 sequence is 15 residues long. V lost 3 bases and J lost 1; bases outside the gene matches: 3.

The chain has TRBV5-6 and TRBJ2-1, with D perhaps matching TRBD2 (5 bases). Germline V CDR1 and CDR2: SGHDT, YYEEEE. V lost 0 bases, J lost 4 bases, and 11 bases lay in between. The CDR3 totals 15 residues. The CDR3 loop is CASSLGGQAYNEQFF. In DNA form, the CDR3 reads TGTGCCAGCAGCTTGGGAGGGCAGGCGTACAATGAGCAGTTCTTC. The full variable domain, in which reference TRBV5-6 and TRBJ2-1 provide the parts outside the CDR3, is DAGVTQSPTHLIKTRGQQVTLRCSPKSGHDTVSWYQQALGQGPQFIFQYYEEEERQRGNFPDRFSGHQFPNYSSELNVNALLLGDSALYLCASSLGGQAYNEQFFGPGTRLTVL.

The CDR3 sequence: CASSPGMPGYTF. Written as DNA, the CDR3 is TGTGCCAGCAGCCCGGGGATGCCCGGCTACACCTTC. The chain recombines TRBV28 with TRBJ1-2; D is ambiguous. Germline V CDR1 and CDR2: MDHEN, SYDVKM. Deletions cut 6 bases from V and 8 bases from J, with 13 bases between. The CDR3 runs 12 residues.

In the case of this clone: At one end the junction does not follow the germline gene, possibly because of a read error. The V call is TRBV6-6, the J call TRBJ2-3, with 12 bases lining up with TRBD2. Germline V gene data show CDR1 as MNHNY and CDR2 as SVGAGI (reference sequence). The CDR3 runs 16 residues. The CDR3 DNA is TGTGCCAGCAATTACGGACTAGCGGGGAGCACAGATACGCAGTATTTT. It yields the protein CASNYGLAGSTDTQYF.

Relative to its sample, this clone is medium-sized. The chain is built from TRBV30 and TRBJ2-3; D ambiguous. The CDR3 extends over 11 amino acids. Germline V gene data show CDR1 as GTSNPN and CDR2 as SVGIG (reference sequence). V lost 5 bases, J lost 10 bases, and 13 bases lay in between. CDR3 loop: CAWGHRTAQYF. CDR3 in DNA: TGTGCCTGGGGTCATAGGACGGCGCAGTATTTT. The full variable domain, completed using reference TRBV30 and TRBJ2-3, is SQTIHQWPATLVQPVGSPLSLECTVEGTSNPNLYWYRQAAGRGLQLLFYSVGIGQISSEVPQNLSASRPQDRQFILSSKKLLLSDSGFYLCAWGHRTAQYFGPGTRLTVL.